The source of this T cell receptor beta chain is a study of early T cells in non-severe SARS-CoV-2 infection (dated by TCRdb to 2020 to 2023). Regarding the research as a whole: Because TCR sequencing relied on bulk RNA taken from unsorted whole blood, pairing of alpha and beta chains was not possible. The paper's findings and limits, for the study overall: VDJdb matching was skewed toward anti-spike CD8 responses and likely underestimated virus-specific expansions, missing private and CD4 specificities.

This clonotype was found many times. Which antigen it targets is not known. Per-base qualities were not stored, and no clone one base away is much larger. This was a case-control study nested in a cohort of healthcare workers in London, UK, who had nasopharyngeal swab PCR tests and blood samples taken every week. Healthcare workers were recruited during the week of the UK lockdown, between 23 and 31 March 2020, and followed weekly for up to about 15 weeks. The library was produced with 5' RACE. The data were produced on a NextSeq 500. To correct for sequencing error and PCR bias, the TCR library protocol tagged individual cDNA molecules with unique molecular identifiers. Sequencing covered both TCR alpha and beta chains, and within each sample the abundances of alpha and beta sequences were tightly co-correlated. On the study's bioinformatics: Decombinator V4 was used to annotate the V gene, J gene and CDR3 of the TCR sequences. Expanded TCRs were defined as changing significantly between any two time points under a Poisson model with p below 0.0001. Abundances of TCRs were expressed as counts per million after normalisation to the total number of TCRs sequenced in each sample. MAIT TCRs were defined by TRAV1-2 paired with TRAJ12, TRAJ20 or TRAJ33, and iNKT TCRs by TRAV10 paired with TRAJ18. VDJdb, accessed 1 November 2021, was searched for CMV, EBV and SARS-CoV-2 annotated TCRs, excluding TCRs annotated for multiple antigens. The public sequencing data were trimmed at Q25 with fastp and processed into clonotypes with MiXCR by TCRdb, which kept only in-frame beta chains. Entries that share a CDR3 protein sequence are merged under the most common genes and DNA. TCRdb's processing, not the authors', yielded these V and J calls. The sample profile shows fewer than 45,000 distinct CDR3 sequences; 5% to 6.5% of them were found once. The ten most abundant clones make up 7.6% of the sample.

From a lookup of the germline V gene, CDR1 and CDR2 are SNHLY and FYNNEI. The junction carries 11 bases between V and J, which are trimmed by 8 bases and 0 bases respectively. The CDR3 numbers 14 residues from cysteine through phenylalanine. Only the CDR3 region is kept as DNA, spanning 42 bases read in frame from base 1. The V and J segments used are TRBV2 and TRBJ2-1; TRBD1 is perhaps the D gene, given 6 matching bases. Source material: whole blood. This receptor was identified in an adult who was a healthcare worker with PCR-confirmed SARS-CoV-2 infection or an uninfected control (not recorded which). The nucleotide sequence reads TGTGCCAGCTCAACAGGGAGCTCCTACAATGAGCAGTTCTTC. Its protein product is CASSTGSSYNEQFF.